A single sample is the source of the 17 T cell receptor beta chains below, sequenced in a study of blood T cells in healthy people across ages. PCR was performed a second time for roughly 7 to 12 cycles using a sample-barcoded 5' primer and a J-beta primer mix. TCRdb called the 5' RACE reads again in MiXCR, with one record for every CDR3 protein. The repertoire has under 1 million distinct CDR3 sequences, approximately 44% of them found once; the top ten carry around 18%. The sample was blood. The origin of the receptors is a man in his 60s in good health.

V and J are TRBV12-3 or TRBV12-4 and TRBJ1-2; D uncertain. CDR3 length: 13 residues. V was shortened by 5 bases and J by 1 base, with 8 bases between the two germline ends. CDR3 loop: CASSVADNYGYTF. The CDR3 coding sequence is TGTGCCAGCAGTGTCGCGGATAACTATGGCTACACCTTC.

V is TRBV6-2 or TRBV6-3 and J is TRBJ2-1, with 8 bases matching TRBD1. The CDR3 spans 18 residues. V dropped 0 bases and J dropped 7; count of bases not matched to a gene: 14. Germline V lookup: CDR1 MNHEY, CDR2 SVGEGT. The CDR3: CASSYSTRAGGRRNEQFF. Written as DNA, the CDR3 is TGTGCCAGCAGTTACTCGACGCGGGCAGGGGGCAGGAGGAATGAGCAGTTCTTC.

The chain combines TRBV6-2 or TRBV6-3 with TRBJ2-1, with D maybe TRBD2 (6 bases). The CDR3 contains 13 residues. Germline lookup yields CDR1 MNHEY and CDR2 SVGEGT. Deletions cut 2 bases from V and 10 bases from J, with 12 bases between. The CDR3 DNA follows: TGTGCCAGCAGTTACACCCGGGGGAACGAGCAGTTCTTC. This sequence encodes CASSYTRGNEQFF.

In its sample, this clonotype was seen once. The chain carries TRBV2 and TRBJ1-5; perhaps TRBD1 as D (6 bases). The CDR3 is made up of 15 amino acids. Trimming took 4 bases from V and 3 from J, leaving 13 bases between them. From germline, CDR1 is SNHLY and CDR2 FYNNEI. CDR3 nucleotides: TGTGCCAGCAGTGTTCGAGGGGGTCTCAATCAGCCCCAGCATTTT. This gives the protein CASSVRGGLNQPQHF.

The J gene is TRBJ2-7, the V gene TRBV3-1; TRBD1 or TRBD2 may be the D gene (5 bases each). The CDR3 spans 14 residues. V shed 1 base and J shed 4 bases, with 11 bases lying between them. The V gene's germline CDR1 is LGHDT and CDR2 YNNKEL (reference sequence). This CDR3 reads CASSQVEGQYEQYF. The CDR3 DNA is TGTGCCAGCAGCCAAGTAGAGGGGCAGTACGAGCAGTACTTC.

This clonotype was counted at least ten times. This chain connects TRBV4-3 to TRBJ2-5, with 9 bases aligning to TRBD2. Germline trimming cut 1 base from V and 0 bases from J; bases unmatched to any gene: 3. Germline CDR1 is LGHNA and CDR2 is YSLEER. This CDR3 is 16 amino acids long. The CDR3 spells CASSQVPSGDQETQYF. DNA of the CDR3: TGCGCCAGCAGCCAAGTCCCTAGCGGGGACCAAGAGACCCAGTACTTC.

The chain recombines TRBV4-3 with TRBJ1-5; D is ambiguous. The CDR3 consists of 13 residues. Trimming took 1 base from V and 4 from J, leaving 5 bases between them. The germline V gene encodes CDR1 LGHNA and CDR2 YSLEER. CDR3 region: CASSQVLNQPQHF. CDR3 bases: TGCGCCAGCAGCCAAGTTCTTAATCAGCCCCAGCATTTT.

The V call is TRBV7-2, the J call TRBJ2-5; D may be TRBD1 (6 bases). The tail of the sequence fits TRBJ2-7 better, so the J call may be wrong. The CDR3 is 16 amino acids. CDR1 is SGHTA and CDR2 is FQGNSA in the germline V gene. In DNA form, the CDR3 reads TGTGCCAGCAGCTTAGCCCCCCTAGTGGGGGCTTACGAGCAGTACTTC. It codes for CASSLAPLVGAYEQYF.

Only a few counts were recorded for this clonotype. V and J are TRBV20-1 and TRBJ2-7; the match to TRBD1 covers 11 bases. The germline gives CDR1 DFQATT, CDR2 SNEGSKA (reference sequence). The trim removed 8 bases at V and 5 bases at J, leaving 11 bases unmatched. The CDR3 totals 14 residues. The CDR3 nucleotides are TGCAGTATACCCCTTGGACAGGGGGCGGACGAGCAGTACTTC. Translating gives CSIPLGQGADEQYF.

In this sample, this clonotype turned up a few times. The chain is built from TRBV10-3 and TRBJ2-5; TRBD1 matches at 7 bases. This CDR3 has 14 amino acids. The ends lost 7 bases at V and 4 bases at J; junction bases unmatched: 9. Per germline, CDR1 ENHRY and CDR2 SYGVKD. For the CDR3, the DNA is TGTGCCATCACTCAAGGGGGCCAGGGAGAGACCCAGTACTTC. It yields the protein CAITQGGQGETQYF.

The chain has TRBV6-2 or TRBV6-3 and TRBJ2-5; TRBD2 might be the D (5 bases). The CDR3 has 15 amino acids. V shed 2 bases and J shed 3 bases, with 13 bases lying between them. Germline V CDR1 and CDR2: MNHEY, SVGEGT. The CDR3 nucleotides read TGTGCCAGCAGTTACACGGGGAGCCGGGAAGAGACCCAGTACTTC. This encodes CASSYTGSREETQYF.

This clonotype was picked up a small number of times. J is TRBJ1-4 and V is TRBV7-2; tentatively, D is TRBD1 (5 bases). With 0 bases removed from V and 6 bases from J, the gap between germline ends came to 11 bases. CDR1 and CDR2 from the germline V gene are SGHTA and FQGNSA. The length of the CDR3 is 15 residues. The CDR3 DNA reads TGTGCCAGCAGCTTAGCATGGGGGTTGGATGAAAAACTGTTTTTT. The encoded protein is CASSLAWGLDEKLFF.

The chain combines TRBV29-1 with TRBJ2-1, with D possibly being TRBD1 (6 bases). The CDR3 sequence is 14 residues long. Trimming took off 4 bases at V and 7 bases at J, with 17 bases between the two ends. Germline-derived CDR1 and CDR2 are SQVTM and ANQGSEA. The CDR3 coding sequence is TGCAGCGTTGCCGTGGACAGCCGTTTTAATGAGCAGTTCTTC. This codes for CSVAVDSRFNEQFF.

The chain employs TRBV27 and TRBJ2-7; 14 bases are shared with TRBD2. V trimming: 3 bases; J trimming: 2 bases; junction bases outside the gene matches: 12. Germline CDR1 reads MNHEY; CDR2 reads SMNVEV (reference sequence). The CDR3 sequence is 19 residues long. This CDR3 is CASSLLTGLAGGPTYEQYF. DNA of the CDR3: TGTGCCAGCAGTTTGTTAACCGGACTAGCGGGGGGACCCACCTACGAGCAGTACTTC.

CDR3 in amino acids: CASSQDRGAGAYNEQFF. DNA of the CDR3: TGCGCCAGCAGCCAAGATCGCGGGGCAGGGGCCTACAATGAGCAGTTCTTC. The genes are TRBV4-3 and TRBJ2-1; D tentatively fits TRBD1 or TRBD2 (6 bases each). Germline values: CDR1 LGHNA, CDR2 YSLEER. V dropped 0 bases and J dropped 2 bases, with 14 bases sitting between them. The CDR3 totals 17 residues.

The rearrangement uses TRBV20-1 and TRBJ2-1; D gene ambiguous. CDR1 DFQATT and CDR2 SNEGSKA come from the germline V gene (reference sequence). This CDR3 has 13 amino acids. The V gene lost 2 bases and the J gene lost 6 bases, with 11 bases spanning the gap. CDR3 region: CSARPRPGNEQFF. CDR3 bases: TGCAGTGCTAGACCCCGCCCGGGCAATGAGCAGTTCTTC.

The chain employs TRBV30 and TRBJ2-7; 7 bases agree with TRBD2. The V and J ends lost 4 bases and 0 bases, in that order; junction bases with no gene match: 6. The CDR3 is 14 amino acids. The germline V gene has CDR1 GTSNPN and CDR2 SVGIG (reference sequence). This CDR3 is CAWNGGGSSYEQYF. The CDR3 DNA sequence: TGTGCCTGGAACGGCGGGGGTAGCTCCTACGAGCAGTACTTC.